This TCR beta chain was captured by sequencing in a study of T cells expressing NK-cell markers. About the study: CD3+CD56+NKG2C+, CD3+CD56+NKG2C- and CD3+CD56-NKG2C+ T cells, once sorted, supplied the TCR beta repertoires.

TCRdb reprocessed the 5' RACE reads, keeping one entry per CDR3 protein, no DNA. The specimen's table records about 180,000 distinct CDR3 sequences. Study-level points and caveats: The dominant NKG2C+ clonotypes represented about 1.0-7.5% of CD8+ T cells in six donors.

CDR1 and CDR2 (germline): DFQATT, SNEGSKA (reference sequence). The CDR3 consists of 14 residues. Turning to this clonotype: Its antigen is undetermined.

V is TRBV20-1 and J is TRBJ2-5. Sample: blood T cells: a sorted CD56 or NKG2C T cell subset, CD4+ or CD8+ T cells, or bulk PBMC T cells (not recorded which). The source of this sequence is a woman between 18 and 69 years old in good health. This CDR3 is CSARGRTEQETQYF.